This entry lists 18 T cell receptor beta chains sequenced from one sample in a study of CD8 T cells in ankylosing spondylitis. TCRdb re-called the 5' RACE reads with MiXCR, one entry per CDR3 protein. Here the sample spans some 700,000 distinct CDR3 sequences, roughly 19% being singletons. For these TCRs, the target antigens are not known. Study-level findings and limits: Among TCR beta sequences, a motif of several highly homologous variants appeared characteristic of ankylosing spondylitis blood.

Sequencing used blood, either unsorted or a sorted T cell fraction (not recorded which). Receptors were obtained from a male donor with ankylosing spondylitis.

V is TRBV29-1 and J is TRBJ2-3, with a tentative D call TRBD1 (5 bases). In germline, CDR1 is SQVTM, CDR2 ANQGSEA. V was cut by 0 bases and J by 1 base, with 5 bases left in between. CDR3 size: 13 residues. CDR3 region: CSVEEGGTDTQYF. The CDR3 coding sequence is TGCAGCGTTGAAGAAGGGGGCACAGATACGCAGTATTTT.

This clonotype was picked up a small number of times. The chain employs TRBV20-1 and TRBJ1-1, with D maybe TRBD1 (5 bases). The V and J ends lost 6 bases and 4 bases respectively, with 15 bases between them. The germline V gene encodes CDR1 DFQATT and CDR2 SNEGSKA (reference sequence). The length of the CDR3 is 13 residues. CDR3 coding DNA: TGCAGTGCCCCTCAGGTTGGGGGCACTGAAGCTTTCTTT. Translation: CSAPQVGGTEAFF.

This clonotype was counted between two and nine times. The V gene is TRBV12-5, the J gene TRBJ2-5, with D unresolved. V was pared by 0 bases and J by 6 bases, with 5 bases between. Germline V gene sequence: CDR1 LGHNT, CDR2 FRNRAP. The CDR3 contains 12 residues. The CDR3 protein is CASGLVGKTQYF. For the CDR3, the DNA is TGTGCTAGTGGTTTGGTAGGCAAGACCCAGTACTTC.

This clonotype has more than one count but fewer than ten. The chain has TRBV7-3 and TRBJ2-3, with 9 bases identical to TRBD1. The V segment lost 4 bases and the J segment 6 bases; nucleotides outside the gene matches: 14. The CDR3 runs to 17 residues. Germline V gene data show CDR1 as SGHTA and CDR2 as FQGTGA. The CDR3 coding sequence is TGTGCCAGCAGCTACGACTCCCGGGACAGGGCTGACGATACGCAGTATTTT. This encodes CASSYDSRDRADDTQYF.

The chain carries TRBV20-1 and TRBJ2-7; 10 positions agree with TRBD2. CDR1 and CDR2 from the germline V gene are DFQATT and SNEGSKA (reference sequence). The CDR3 totals 14 residues. The V segment lost 5 bases and the J segment 0 bases; nucleotides outside the gene matches: 4. This chain's CDR3 is CSAAWTSGSYEQYF. DNA for the CDR3: TGCAGTGCTGCTTGGACTAGCGGCTCCTACGAGCAGTACTTC.

This chain joins TRBV6-2 or TRBV6-3 and TRBJ2-1, with D unclear. CDR3 length: 13 amino acids. The V and J ends lost 7 bases and 14 bases respectively, with 21 bases between them. Germline-derived CDR1 and CDR2 are MNHEY and SVGEGT. The CDR3: CASTQGSLTVEFF. In DNA form, the CDR3 reads TGTGCCAGCACCCAAGGGTCTCTGACTGTGGAGTTCTTC.

This clonotype has only a few counts. This chain links TRBV7-2 with TRBJ2-5; D tentatively reads TRBD1 or TRBD2 (5 bases each). V shed 4 bases and J shed 1 base, with 10 bases lying between them. Looked up from germline, CDR1 is SGHTA and CDR2 is FQGNSA. The CDR3 has 14 residues. The CDR3 reads CASSSPGPQETQYF. For the CDR3, the DNA is TGTGCCAGCAGCTCACCGGGGCCCCAAGAGACCCAGTACTTC.

This clonotype was observed a few times. V is TRBV10-3 and J is TRBJ2-1; TRBD2 matches 11 bases. CDR1 ENHRY and CDR2 SYGVKD come from the germline V gene. The CDR3 is 18 amino acids. V gave up 10 bases and J gave up 2 bases; unmatched junction bases: 16. CDR3 DNA: TGTGCCACAGCGGCCCTAGCGGGAGGTGGAGCTCCCTACAATGAGCAGTTCTTC. Protein product: CATAALAGGGAPYNEQFF.

DNA for the CDR3: TGTGCCACCAGCAGAGGGTTACAGGGCTACGAGCAGTACTTC. Protein sequence: CATSRGLQGYEQYF. The chain carries TRBV15 and TRBJ2-7, with D perhaps matching TRBD1 (6 bases). Trimming stripped 1 base from V and 3 bases from J, with 10 bases between. Germline loops: CDR1 LNHNV, CDR2 YYDKDF (reference sequence). CDR3 length: 14 residues.

This clonotype was counted only a few times. The chain couples TRBV7-9 to TRBJ1-1; D unclear. Germline loops: CDR1 SEHNR, CDR2 FQNEAQ (reference sequence). The CDR3 consists of 14 residues. The ends were cut back, 8 bases at V and 5 bases at J, with 18 bases in the middle. The CDR3, as DNA: TGTGCCAGCCAGAAGAAGTTCGAGGCGACTGAAGCTTTCTTT. Translation: CASQKKFEATEAFF.

This sequence joins TRBV3-1 and TRBJ2-1; a possible D gene is TRBD2 (6 bases). CDR3 size: 13 residues. Germline V gene lookup returns CDR1 LGHDT and CDR2 YNNKEL (reference sequence). V was shortened by 8 bases and J by 6 bases, with 14 bases between the two germline ends. The CDR3 DNA is TGTGCCAGCGGAAAGACTAGATCCAATGAGCAGTTCTTC. Translated: CASGKTRSNEQFF.

The chain employs TRBV21-1 and TRBJ2-2; the DNA was not used to check the table's D call, TRBD1. TRBV21-1 is shown as a pseudogene. The CDR3 extends over 19 amino acids. CDR3 DNA: TGTGCCAGCAGCAAATGGGGGGACAGGGGTATGCGAAACACCGGGGAGCTGTTTTTT. Protein product: CASSKWGDRGMRNTGELFF.

The rearrangement joins TRBV2 to TRBJ2-2, with 10 bases identical to TRBD2. Trimming at V came to 3 bases and at J to 4 bases, leaving 11 bases not matched to a gene. CDR3 length: 18 amino acids. Germline loops: CDR1 SNHLY, CDR2 FYNNEI. The CDR3: CASSDPVLAGESTGELFF. As DNA, the CDR3 is TGTGCCAGCAGTGATCCCGTCCTAGCGGGAGAGTCCACCGGGGAGCTGTTTTTT.

This chain connects TRBV4-3 to TRBJ2-4, with 8 bases that match TRBD1. The ends lost 1 base at V and 3 bases at J; junction bases unmatched: 11. This CDR3 has 18 residues. CDR1 and CDR2 (germline): LGHNA, YSLEER. The CDR3 spells CASSQVGRGQSDKNIQYF. The CDR3 nucleotides are TGCGCCAGCAGCCAAGTCGGCAGGGGGCAATCTGACAAAAACATTCAGTACTTC.

V usage is TRBV10-3 and J usage is TRBJ1-5, with D possibly TRBD1 on 6 matching bases. V was shortened by 2 bases and J by 3 bases, with 8 bases between the two germline ends. The CDR3 loop spans 14 amino acids. Germline CDR1 and CDR2: ENHRY and SYGVKD. CDR3 region: CAISETGNNQPQHF. CDR3 DNA sequence: TGTGCCATCAGTGAGACAGGGAACAATCAGCCCCAGCATTTT.

This clonotype was found a few times. The chain links TRBV12-3 or TRBV12-4 to TRBJ2-3; 13 bases map to TRBD2. V gave up 7 bases and J gave up 1 base; unmatched junction bases: 14. The CDR3 length is 19 residues. CDR3 sequence: CASTPGRTSGRWGTDTQYF. In DNA, the CDR3 is TGTGCCAGCACCCCGGGTCGGACTAGCGGGAGATGGGGCACAGATACGCAGTATTTT.

The J gene is TRBJ2-3, the V gene TRBV4-1; maybe TRBD1 (5 bases). The germline CDR1 and CDR2 sequences are MGHRA and YSYEKL. There are 15 residues in the CDR3. V lost 0 bases and J 4 bases, leaving 11 bases between the germline ends. CDR3 sequence (DNA): TGCGCCAGCAGCCAAGATGCCAGGGTGTCAGATACGCAGTATTTT. Translating gives CASSQDARVSDTQYF.

The V call is TRBV5-5, the J call TRBJ2-1; D is unresolved. V dropped 4 bases and J dropped 7 bases, with 9 bases sitting between them. CDR1 is SGHKS, CDR2 YYEKEE, per germline (reference sequence). The CDR3 is made up of 12 amino acids. CDR3 nucleotides: TGTGCCAGCAGCCCCTTCGAGAATGAGCAGTTCTTC. This encodes CASSPFENEQFF.